One and the same sample provided the 15 T cell receptor beta chains below, sequenced in a study of blood T cell repertoires in COVID-19. Using immunoSEQ multiplex PCR, the repertoire was profiled, and TCRdb retains in-frame clones only, with some absent. The profile shows fewer than 150,000 clones, under 85% of them singletons. Sequencing was carried out using peripheral blood. All receptors come from a human donor in a cohort sampled during active COVID-19.

The chain is built from TRBV27 and TRBJ1-2; no reliable D call. V shed 2 bases and J shed 0 bases, with 13 bases lying between them. CDR1 and CDR2 from the germline V gene are MNHEY and SMNVEV (reference sequence). This CDR3 region has 16 residues. CDR3 protein: CASSLTRKAANYGYTF. For the CDR3, the DNA is TGTGCCAGCAGTTTAACGAGAAAAGCGGCTAACTATGGCTACACCTTC.

The rearrangement uses TRBV6-6 and TRBJ1-2, with TRBD1 as a possible D gene (5 bases). The germline V gene has CDR1 MNHNY and CDR2 SVGAGI (reference sequence). CDR3 length: 12 amino acids. V lost 6 bases, J lost 7 bases, and 12 bases lay in between. This chain's CDR3 is CASRGAGFGYTF. The CDR3 DNA is TGTGCCAGCAGAGGGGCAGGGTTTGGCTACACCTTC.

This sequence joins TRBV2 and TRBJ1-5, with D hard to call. V gave up 6 bases and J gave up 5 bases, with 20 bases separating them. CDR1 and CDR2 from the germline V gene are SNHLY and FYNNEI. The CDR3 consists of 16 residues. Written as DNA, the CDR3 is TGTGCCAGCAGAATTGGGAGGACTGGGTCCGATCAGCCCCAGCATTTT. The encoded protein is CASRIGRTGSDQPQHF.

This sequence joins TRBV4-3 and TRBJ2-1; perhaps TRBD2 as D (6 bases). V lost 3 bases to trimming and J lost 7 bases, with 25 bases between them. Germline V lookup: CDR1 LGHNA, CDR2 YSLEER. The CDR3 contains 18 residues. The CDR3 nucleotides read TGCGCCAGCAGCCAGGTCAGACTGAGCCACTTTGGGGGGAATGAGCAGTTCTTC. It codes for CASSQVRLSHFGGNEQFF.

The chain joins TRBV19 to TRBJ2-6, with TRBD1 matching over 7 bases. The J segment lost 0 bases and the V segment lost 10 bases, leaving 9 bases of the junction unmatched. CDR3 length: 16 residues. Per the germline V gene, CDR1 is LNHDA and CDR2 is SQIVND (reference sequence). The CDR3: CATSRGPSSGANVLTF. Written as DNA, the CDR3 is TGTGCCACCTCTAGGGGGCCGAGCTCTGGGGCCAACGTCCTGACTTTC.

The chain combines TRBV21-1 with TRBJ1-6; the table gives TRBD1 as D, unverified against the DNA. TRBV21-1 is marked as a pseudogene. CDR3 size: 15 residues. CDR3: CAPRTRDSYNSPLHF. In DNA, the CDR3 is TGTGCCCCTCGAACCCGGGACAGCTATAATTCACCCCTCCACTTT.

Of note for this clone: Within the sample, other DNA sequences also encode this same CDR3. This chain links TRBV14 with TRBJ1-1; 8 positions agree with TRBD1. The ends lost 4 bases at V and 5 bases at J; junction bases unmatched: 3. The germline V gene has CDR1 SGHDN and CDR2 FVKESK. The CDR3 loop spans 13 amino acids. The CDR3 loop is CASSPRTGTEAFF. The CDR3 coding sequence is TGTGCCAGCAGCCCCCGGACAGGGACTGAAGCTTTCTTT.

The chain is built from TRBV5-1 and TRBJ1-1; 7 positions agree with TRBD1. CDR3 size: 15 residues. Unmatched junction bases numbered 6, after V lost 0 bases and J lost 4 bases. Germline CDR1 reads SGHRS; CDR2 reads YFSETQ. The CDR3, as DNA: TGCGCCAGCAGCTTGGGGTCAGGGGGTATCACTGAAGCTTTCTTT. Translated, it gives CASSLGSGGITEAFF. Together with reference TRBV5-1 and TRBJ1-1, the CDR3 gives the full variable domain: KAGVTQTPRYLIKTRGQQVTLSCSPISGHRSVSWYQQTPGQGLQFLFEYFSETQRNKGNFPGRFSGRQFSNSRSEMNVSTLELGDSALYLCASSLGSGGITEAFFGQGTRLTVV.

This sequence joins TRBV9 and TRBJ2-2; no clear D gene. V shed 2 bases and J shed 0 bases, with 8 bases lying between them. This CDR3 is built from 15 residues. CDR1 and CDR2 (germline): SGDLS, YYNGEE. CDR3 in amino acids: CASSVSLANTGELFF. The CDR3 region has the DNA TGTGCCAGCAGCGTTAGTTTGGCGAACACCGGGGAGCTGTTTTTT. The full variable domain, rest sourced from reference TRBV9 and TRBJ2-2, is DSGVTQTPKHLITATGQRVTLRCSPRSGDLSVYWYQQSLDQGLQFLIQYYNGEERAKGNILERFSAQQFPDLHSELNLSSLELGDSALYFCASSVSLANTGELFFGEGSRLTVL.

This clone showed up just once. V is TRBV2 and J is TRBJ2-3; tentatively, D is TRBD2 (7 bases). Trimming took 7 bases from V and 4 from J, leaving 21 bases between them. The CDR3 loop spans 16 amino acids. The V gene's germline CDR1 is SNHLY and CDR2 FYNNEI. The CDR3 loop reads CASTSRGLLIADTQYF. DNA for the CDR3: TGTGCCAGCACTTCCAGGGGACTACTAATTGCAGATACGCAGTATTTT.

V and J are TRBV5-4 and TRBJ1-2; D gene ambiguous. CDR3 length equals 15 residues. Trimming stripped 4 bases from V and 4 bases from J, with 17 bases between. Germline loops: CDR1 SGHNT, CDR2 YYREEE (reference sequence). The CDR3 spells CASSPVGEGAYGYTF. The CDR3 bases are TGTGCCAGCAGCCCCGTCGGAGAGGGTGCCTATGGCTACACCTTC.

The chain couples TRBV5-6 to TRBJ2-5; possible D gene TRBD2, 5 bases. CDR1 is SGHDT, CDR2 YYEEEE, per germline. The CDR3 sequence is 13 residues long. V lost 2 bases and J lost 3, with 8 bases in between. The CDR3 here is CASSFGLEETQYF. CDR3 DNA sequence: TGTGCCAGCAGCTTCGGACTTGAAGAGACCCAGTACTTC.

This clone was observed a handful of times. The rearrangement joins TRBV4-2 to TRBJ1-5, with 9 bases that match TRBD1. V dropped 4 bases and J dropped 10; count of bases not matched to a gene: 5. CDR1 is LGHNA and CDR2 is YNFKEQ in the germline V gene. The CDR3 runs to 13 residues. CDR3 DNA: TGTGCCAGCAGCCCGGACAGGGGCGGCCCCCAGCATTTT. It translates to CASSPDRGGPQHF.

This clone was recorded only once. The genes are TRBV12-3 or TRBV12-4 and TRBJ2-5; D is perhaps TRBD2 (5 bases). The V gene lost 3 bases and the J gene lost 4 bases, with 9 bases spanning the gap. This CDR3 is built from 13 residues. CDR3 in amino acids: CASSFSGIETQYF. The CDR3, as DNA: TGTGCCAGCAGTTTTTCGGGGATAGAGACCCAGTACTTC.

V and J are TRBV5-1 and TRBJ1-2; 11 bases agree with TRBD1. In germline, CDR1 is SGHRS, CDR2 YFSETQ. Unmatched junction bases numbered 10, after V lost 4 bases and J lost 8 bases. CDR3 length: 15 amino acids. The CDR3, as DNA: TGCGCCAGCAGCCCATCCGGACAGGGGGCTGCGGGCTACACCTTC. It encodes CASSPSGQGAAGYTF.